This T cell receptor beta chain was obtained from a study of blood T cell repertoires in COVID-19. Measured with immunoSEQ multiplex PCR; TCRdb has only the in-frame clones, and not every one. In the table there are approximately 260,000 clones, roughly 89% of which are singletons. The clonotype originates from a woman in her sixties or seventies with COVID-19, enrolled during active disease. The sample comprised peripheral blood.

The DNA of the CDR3 is TGTGCCAGTAGCATATGGTCGGGATACACAGATACGCAGTATTTT. Its protein product is CASSIWSGYTDTQYF. This chain uses TRBV19 with TRBJ2-3, with TRBD2 as a possible D gene (5 bases). The CDR3 is made up of 15 amino acids. Germline values: CDR1 LNHDA, CDR2 SQIVND (reference sequence). The V and J ends lost 6 bases and 2 bases respectively, with 15 bases between them. The full variable domain, in which reference TRBV19 and TRBJ2-3 provide the parts outside the CDR3, is DGGITQSPKYLFRKEGQNVTLSCEQNLNHDAMYWYRQDPGQGLRLIYYSQIVNDFQKGDIAEGYSVSREKKESFPLTVTSAQKNPTAFYLCASSIWSGYTDTQYFGPGTRLTVL.